The T cell receptor (beta chain) under discussion was sequenced for a study of vaccination and CD4 T cells after COVID-19. Overall study: Participants were given two doses of BNT162b2 or mRNA-1273 vaccine. Stimulation of the cells used overlapping spike peptide pools from SARS-CoV-2 and from the common cold coronaviruses HCoV-NL63, HCoV-OC43 and HCoV-229E. Controls used CEFX viral epitopes (positive), HIV-1 Nef peptides (negative), or no peptide.

Described treatment: roughly 10-day PBMC culture with coronavirus spike peptide pools or control peptides (ViraFEST assay). Sequenced with the Oncomine TCR Beta short-read assay was DNA taken from cultured CD4+ T cells. Investigators isolated genomic DNA from cultured CD4+ T cells. TCRdb passed the PCR reads through MiXCR, listing each CDR3 protein once. The table lists 20,000 to 30,000 distinct CDR3 sequences, roughly 42% of them singletons. A word on this clonotype: Its matching antigen is unknown.

The sequence came from a human donor who had recovered from COVID-19. Sequenced: CD4+ T cells from blood, cultured in vitro.

CDR3 coding DNA: TGCGCCAGCAGCTTCGCAGGGGAAGAGACCCAGTACTTC. Its translation: CASSFAGEETQYF. The chain links TRBV5-1 to TRBJ2-5; tentative D call: TRBD1 (6 bases). Germline CDR1 reads SGHRS; CDR2 reads YFSETQ. CDR3 length: 13 residues. Trimming cost V 2 bases and J 3 bases, with 8 bases left between them.